This T cell receptor (beta chain) was sequenced in a study of CD8 T cells in ankylosing spondylitis. Quantitative barcoded 5'-RACE was used to prepare TCR beta libraries. One entry per CDR3 protein, called by TCRdb with MiXCR from the 5' RACE reads. The sample records some 800,000 distinct CDR3 sequences, about an eighth being singletons. At least ten counts were recorded for this clonotype. The antigen remains unidentified. The CDR3 is made up of 14 amino acids. The germline V and J ends were trimmed by 0 bases and 4 bases, with 11 bases remaining between them. Germline V CDR1 and CDR2: SGHKS, YYEKEE (reference sequence). Findings and limits, study-wide: Reports of some motif variants in reactive arthritis synovial fluid and blood predate this one. Made up of fewer than 10 highly homologous variants, a TCR beta motif appeared characteristic of ankylosing spondylitis blood.

V and J are TRBV5-5 and TRBJ2-7; D is unresolved. Material: blood, either unsorted or a sorted T cell fraction (not recorded which). The sequence was collected from a male donor with ankylosing spondylitis. The CDR3 coding sequence is TGTGCCAGCAGCTTGGTTACAGTCAGTTACGAGCAGTACTTC. It yields the protein CASSLVTVSYEQYF.